The clone carrying this TCR beta chain was detected many times. TCRdb called the RT-PCR reads again in MiXCR, with one record for every CDR3 protein. The sample carries more than 600,000 distinct CDR3 sequences, 14% recorded once. Germline CDR1 and CDR2: SQVTM and ANQGSEA. V lost 3 bases, J lost 7 bases, and 9 bases lay in between. The CDR3 is made up of 11 amino acids. This receptor was identified in a female donor in good health, serving as a healthy control. The specimen sequenced was memory CD4+ T cells from blood. The rearrangement uses TRBV29-1 and TRBJ1-2; perhaps TRBD1 as D (5 bases). CDR3 DNA: TGCAGCGTTGAGGGGGGGTTTGGCTACACCTTC. It translates to CSVEGGFGYTF.